These 26 T cell receptor beta chains share one sample of origin, sequenced in a study of T cell changes during pregnancy in multiple sclerosis. Assay: immunoSEQ multiplex PCR; the TCRdb copy retains only in-frame clones and omits some. The repertoire holds approximately 92,000 clones, with 92% as singletons. The sequencing here drew on peripheral blood, taken in the first trimester of pregnancy. These receptors were obtained from a female donor with multiple sclerosis, enrolled in a pregnancy study.

The gene calls are TRBV7-8 and TRBJ2-7; 8 bases match TRBD2. J lost 5 bases, V lost 1 base, and 10 bases had no gene match. The germline V gene has CDR1 SGHVS and CDR2 FQNEAQ. CDR3 size: 16 residues. In DNA, the CDR3 is TGTGCCAGCAGCTTAGAGCCCGGGACTAGGGACCACGAGCAGTACTTC. Its translation is CASSLEPGTRDHEQYF.

The genes are TRBV7-2 and TRBJ2-2; 8 bases are a match to TRBD1. J was trimmed by 5 bases and V by 6 bases; bases with no gene match: 8. The CDR3 loop spans 15 amino acids. In germline, CDR1 is SGHTA, CDR2 FQGNSA. CDR3 sequence reads: CASRRDRIGTGELFF. For the CDR3, the DNA is TGTGCCAGCAGACGGGACAGGATTGGGACCGGGGAGCTGTTTTTT.

This clone was counted once. CDR3 bases: TGCGCCAGCAGCTCCGACAGGGCCGCCTACAATGAGCAGTTCTTC. Its protein is CASSSDRAAYNEQFF. The V and J genes are TRBV5-1 and TRBJ2-1; TRBD1 agrees at 7 bases. V was clipped by 3 bases and J by 2 bases; unmatched bases: 5. Germline CDR1 reads SGHRS; CDR2 reads YFSETQ. The CDR3 has 15 residues. Full variable domain (rest looked up from reference TRBV5-1 and TRBJ2-1): KAGVTQTPRYLIKTRGQQVTLSCSPISGHRSVSWYQQTPGQGLQFLFEYFSETQRNKGNFPGRFSGRQFSNSRSEMNVSTLELGDSALYLCASSSDRAAYNEQFFGPGTRLTVL.

The J gene is TRBJ1-1, the V gene TRBV30, with TRBD1 identical over 9 bases. The CDR3 loop spans 15 amino acids. Trimming removed 2 bases from V and 7 bases from J; junction bases left unmatched: 11. Germline CDR1 GTSNPN, CDR2 SVGIG (reference sequence). CDR3 sequence: CAWSPRTGVGGEAFF. DNA of the CDR3: TGTGCCTGGAGTCCCCGGACAGGGGTAGGGGGTGAAGCTTTCTTT.

This CDR3 reads CASSPNDPRSYNEQFF. CDR3 in DNA: TGTGCCAGCAGCCCTAACGACCCAAGGAGTTACAATGAGCAGTTCTTC. This chain links TRBV7-9 with TRBJ2-1, with D unclear. Germline V gene data show CDR1 as SEHNR and CDR2 as FQNEAQ (reference sequence). Trimming shortened V by 5 bases and J by 4 bases, and 18 bases separated the two germline ends. CDR3 length: 16 residues. Full variable domain (outside the CDR3, taken from reference TRBV7-9 and TRBJ2-1): DTGVSQNPRHKITKRGQNVTFRCDPISEHNRLYWYRQTLGQGPEFLTYFQNEAQLEKSRLLSDRFSAERPKGSFSTLEIQRTEQGDSAMYLCASSPNDPRSYNEQFFGPGTRLTVL.

This CDR3 reads CASSSTSGGGDTQYF. In DNA form, the CDR3 reads TGTGCCAGCAGTAGTACTAGCGGGGGAGGAGATACGCAGTATTTT. This chain connects TRBV5-4 to TRBJ2-3, with 11 bases fitting TRBD2. Germline V gene sequence: CDR1 SGHNT, CDR2 YYREEE (reference sequence). V was clipped by 5 bases and J by 5 bases; unmatched bases: 7. The CDR3 has 15 residues.

V and J are TRBV10-1 and TRBJ1-2, with D possibly being TRBD1 (6 bases). Germline lookup yields CDR1 WNHNN and CDR2 SYGVQD (reference sequence). The CDR3 has 14 amino acids. V dropped 6 bases and J dropped 5 bases, with 16 bases sitting between them. CDR3 residues: CASSWDKILYGYTF. In DNA form, the CDR3 reads TGCGCCAGCAGCTGGGACAAGATCCTGTATGGCTACACCTTC.

The chain combines TRBV6-1 with TRBJ2-7; possible D gene TRBD2, 5 bases. CDR1 and CDR2 (germline): MNHNS, SASEGT. V gave up 6 bases and J gave up 6 bases, with 12 bases separating them. This CDR3 spans 12 amino acids. The CDR3 bases are TGTGCCAGCAGGGGCGGACTCACCGAGCAGTACTTC. This translates into CASRGGLTEQYF.

V and J are TRBV7-9 and TRBJ1-1; D might be TRBD1 (5 bases). The V end lost 5 bases, the J end lost 0 bases, and 16 bases lay between the germline ends. Germline assignment: CDR1 SEHNR and CDR2 FQNEAQ (reference sequence). The CDR3 extends over 16 amino acids. As DNA, the CDR3 is TGTGCCAGCAGCGGGACGGCATCGGGAGTGAACACTGAAGCTTTCTTT. Protein product: CASSGTASGVNTEAFF. Complete variable domain (other parts from reference TRBV7-9 and TRBJ1-1): DTGVSQNPRHKITKRGQNVTFRCDPISEHNRLYWYRQTLGQGPEFLTYFQNEAQLEKSRLLSDRFSAERPKGSFSTLEIQRTEQGDSAMYLCASSGTASGVNTEAFFGQGTRLTVV.

The chain uses TRBV30 and TRBJ2-7; 9 bases are shared with TRBD1. This CDR3 has 13 residues. V gave up 6 bases and J gave up 0 bases; unmatched junction bases: 3. From germline, CDR1 is GTSNPN and CDR2 SVGIG (reference sequence). CDR3 nucleotides: TGTGCCTGTACGACAGGGGGCTCCTACGAGCAGTACTTC. Protein: CACTTGGSYEQYF.

The chain uses TRBV6-1 and TRBJ1-1; 9 bases map to TRBD1. CDR1 MNHNS and CDR2 SASEGT come from the germline V gene. The length of the CDR3 is 15 residues. V lost 5 bases to trimming and J lost 3 bases; unmatched junction nucleotides: 7. This CDR3 reads CASSLLTGGDTEAFF. CDR3 nucleotides: TGTGCCAGCAGTTTATTGACAGGGGGGGACACTGAAGCTTTCTTT.

The gene calls are TRBV4-1 and TRBJ2-2; 7 bases agree with TRBD1. Germline V lookup: CDR1 MGHRA, CDR2 YSYEKL. V was clipped by 3 bases and J by 0 bases; unmatched bases: 1. The length of the CDR3 is 15 residues. The CDR3 here is CASSHDRANTGELFF. The CDR3 DNA follows: TGCGCCAGCAGCCATGACAGGGCGAACACCGGGGAGCTGTTTTTT.

The chain has TRBV10-3 and TRBJ1-5; a weak D match, TRBD1 (5 bases). CDR3 length: 13 amino acids. Germline lookup yields CDR1 ENHRY and CDR2 SYGVKD. The V gene lost 10 bases and the J gene lost 2 bases, with 12 bases spanning the gap. This chain's CDR3 is CATTGGGNQPQHF. DNA of the CDR3: TGTGCCACGACCGGAGGGGGCAATCAGCCCCAGCATTTT.

The chain links TRBV29-1 to TRBJ2-7; D unclear. Per the germline V gene, CDR1 is SQVTM and CDR2 is ANQGSEA. V was clipped by 5 bases and J by 7 bases, with 15 bases between them. The CDR3 is made up of 12 amino acids. CDR3 nucleotides: TGCAGCGTTATCGTGTCCTTCGGTGAGCAGTACTTC. It translates to CSVIVSFGEQYF.

V and J are TRBV23-1 and TRBJ1-1, with 9 nucleotides matching TRBD1. TRBV23-1 is an open reading frame, and its role is uncertain. The junction had 12 bases not matched to a gene; V was cut back by 8 bases and J by 8 bases. This CDR3 has 14 residues. The DNA for the CDR3 is TGCGCCAGCCATAGACAGGGGGAGATGAGGGAAGCTTTCTTT. This encodes CASHRQGEMREAFF.

The V gene is TRBV4-1, the J gene TRBJ2-5; maybe TRBD2 (5 bases). Germline CDR1 is MGHRA and CDR2 is YSYEKL. The CDR3 has 14 residues. The ends were cut back, 1 base at V and 4 bases at J, with 10 bases in the middle. CDR3 region: CASSQGGPSETQYF. The CDR3 nucleotides are TGCGCCAGCAGCCAAGGAGGGCCTTCAGAGACCCAGTACTTC.

This clone has only a few counts. The chain employs TRBV2 and TRBJ1-2, with 9 bases aligning to TRBD1. The CDR3 is 13 residues long. Germline values: CDR1 SNHLY, CDR2 FYNNEI. The trim removed 6 bases at V and 8 bases at J, leaving 7 bases unmatched. This CDR3 reads CASSSDRGRGYTF. CDR3 coding DNA: TGTGCCAGCAGCTCGGACAGGGGTCGGGGCTACACCTTC.

The CDR3 spells CASSLKGPDTEAFF. The DNA for the CDR3 is TGTGCCAGCTCACTTAAGGGGCCGGACACTGAAGCTTTCTTT. This sequence joins TRBV18 and TRBJ1-1; TRBD1 is a possible D gene (5 bases). This CDR3 region has 14 residues. Trimming removed 4 bases from V and 3 bases from J, with 12 bases in between. Germline CDR1 reads KGHSH; CDR2 reads LQKENI.

This clone is a singleton in its sample. The rearrangement joins TRBV9 to TRBJ1-4, with 7 bases fitting TRBD1. J gave up 6 bases and V 3 bases, and 5 bases lay outside the gene matches. Germline V gene data show CDR1 as SGDLS and CDR2 as YYNGEE. CDR3 length: 14 residues. As DNA, the CDR3 is TGTGCCAGCAGCGGAGGGGGACAGTATGAAAAACTGTTTTTT. It yields the protein CASSGGGQYEKLFF. Full variable domain (rest looked up from reference TRBV9 and TRBJ1-4): DSGVTQTPKHLITATGQRVTLRCSPRSGDLSVYWYQQSLDQGLQFLIQYYNGEERAKGNILERFSAQQFPDLHSELNLSSLELGDSALYFCASSGGGQYEKLFFGSGTQLSVL.

The V gene is TRBV4-1, the J gene TRBJ1-2; D unclear. V was shortened by 0 bases and J by 0 bases, with 14 bases between the two germline ends. This CDR3 contains 17 residues. From germline, CDR1 is MGHRA and CDR2 YSYEKL. This chain's CDR3 is CASSQDRTEGANYGYTF. The CDR3 bases are TGCGCCAGCAGCCAAGACCGGACGGAGGGAGCTAACTATGGCTACACCTTC.

The rearrangement uses TRBV7-9 and TRBJ2-3, with D possibly matching TRBD1 (5 bases). Between the trimmed V and J ends, which lost 5 bases and 2 bases, there was a span of 14 bases. The CDR3 contains 15 residues. Germline CDR1 reads SEHNR; CDR2 reads FQNEAQ (reference sequence). The CDR3 region is CASSLAGADTDTQYF. The CDR3 region has the DNA TGTGCCAGCAGCCTCGCTGGGGCTGACACAGATACGCAGTATTTT.

As DNA, the CDR3 is TGTGCCAGCATCCAGGGGGCGGCGGGCAATCAGCCCCAGCATTTT. Translating it yields CASIQGAAGNQPQHF. J is TRBJ1-5 and V is TRBV28; the match to TRBD1 covers 8 bases. This CDR3 comprises 15 residues. Trimming cost V 7 bases and J 2 bases; bases outside gene matches: 7. The germline gives CDR1 MDHEN, CDR2 SYDVKM.

The chain employs TRBV25-1 and TRBJ2-3; 7 bases are a match to TRBD2. From germline, CDR1 is MGHDK and CDR2 SYGVNS. V was clipped by 3 bases and J by 6 bases; unmatched bases: 12. This CDR3 is built from 16 residues. The CDR3 loop is CASSEGYGRELDTQYF. Written as DNA, the CDR3 is TGTGCCAGCAGTGAGGGATATGGGCGGGAGCTTGATACGCAGTATTTT. The entire variable domain, with the rest obtained from reference TRBV25-1 and TRBJ2-3, is as follows: EADIYQTPRYLVIGTGKKITLECSQTMGHDKMYWYQQDPGMELHLIHYSYGVNSTEKGDLSSESTVSRIRTEHFPLTLESARPSHTSQYLCASSEGYGRELDTQYFGPGTRLTVL.

DNA of the CDR3: TGCGCCAGCAGTGCCACTTGGACTAGCGGGAGACGGGAGCAGTTCTTC. This translates into CASSATWTSGRREQFF. V gene TRBV10-1 combines with J gene TRBJ2-1; 13 nucleotides line up with TRBD2. In germline, CDR1 is WNHNN, CDR2 SYGVQD (reference sequence). The CDR3 extends over 16 amino acids. V lost 4 bases to trimming and J lost 10 bases; unmatched junction nucleotides: 10.

The V and J genes are TRBV5-1 and TRBJ1-4; the D gene is possibly TRBD1 (5 bases). CDR3 length equals 14 residues. The germline V and J ends were trimmed by 4 bases and 10 bases, with 17 bases remaining between them. The germline V gene has CDR1 SGHRS and CDR2 YFSETQ. In DNA form, the CDR3 reads TGCGCCAGCAGCCTCGGGGGAGGGGAAGGAAAACTGTTTTTT. Residues: CASSLGGGEGKLFF.

This rearrangement joins TRBV30 to TRBJ2-1, with TRBD2 as a possible D gene (6 bases). Per germline, CDR1 GTSNPN and CDR2 SVGIG (reference sequence). Trimming left V 0 bases short and J 3 bases short, with 18 bases between. The CDR3 loop spans 17 amino acids. The CDR3 DNA sequence: TGTGCCTGGAGTGTAGCCGGGACTCAATCCCGCTACAATGAGCAGTTCTTC. It encodes CAWSVAGTQSRYNEQFF.